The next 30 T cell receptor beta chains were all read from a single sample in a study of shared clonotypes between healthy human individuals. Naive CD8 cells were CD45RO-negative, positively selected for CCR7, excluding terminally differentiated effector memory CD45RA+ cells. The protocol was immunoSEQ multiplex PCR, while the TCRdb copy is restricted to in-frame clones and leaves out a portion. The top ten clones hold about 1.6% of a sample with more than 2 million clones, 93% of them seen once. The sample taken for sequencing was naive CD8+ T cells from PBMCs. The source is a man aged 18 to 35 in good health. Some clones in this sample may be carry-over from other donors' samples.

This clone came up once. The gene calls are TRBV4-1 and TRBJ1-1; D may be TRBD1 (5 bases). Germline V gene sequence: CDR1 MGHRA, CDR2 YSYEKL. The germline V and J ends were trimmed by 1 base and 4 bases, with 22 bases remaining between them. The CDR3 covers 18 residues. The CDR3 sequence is CASSQVRVDRTMITEAFF. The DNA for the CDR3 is TGCGCCAGCAGCCAAGTTCGGGTAGACAGAACGATGATCACTGAAGCTTTCTTT.

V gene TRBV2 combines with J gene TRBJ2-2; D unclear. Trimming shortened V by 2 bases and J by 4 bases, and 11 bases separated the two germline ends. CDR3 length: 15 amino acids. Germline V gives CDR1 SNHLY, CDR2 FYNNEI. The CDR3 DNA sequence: TGTGCCAGCAGTGAACGATGGGAAGGCACCGGGGAGCTGTTTTTT. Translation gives CASSERWEGTGELFF.

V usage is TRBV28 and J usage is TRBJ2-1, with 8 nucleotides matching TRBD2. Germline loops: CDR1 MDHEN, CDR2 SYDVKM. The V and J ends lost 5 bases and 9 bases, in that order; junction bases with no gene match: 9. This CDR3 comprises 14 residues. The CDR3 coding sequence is TGTGCCAGCAGTCGCCAGCGGGAGAAGGTTGAGCAGTTCTTC. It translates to CASSRQREKVEQFF. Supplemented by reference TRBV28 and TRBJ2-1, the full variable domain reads DVKVTQSSRYLVKRTGEKVFLECVQDMDHENMFWYRQDPGLGLRLIYFSYDVKMKEKGDIPEGYSVSREKKERFSLILESASTNQTSMYLCASSRQREKVEQFFGPGTRLTVL.

The CDR3 sequence is CASSLRRDEQYF. CDR3 sequence (DNA): TGTGCCAGCAGTCTCCGGAGGGACGAGCAGTACTTC. The chain uses TRBV6-5 and TRBJ2-7; weak D call: TRBD2 (6 bases). The V gene's germline CDR1 is MNHEY and CDR2 SVGAGI. The CDR3 is 12 residues long. The V and J ends lost 5 bases and 5 bases respectively, with 10 bases between them.

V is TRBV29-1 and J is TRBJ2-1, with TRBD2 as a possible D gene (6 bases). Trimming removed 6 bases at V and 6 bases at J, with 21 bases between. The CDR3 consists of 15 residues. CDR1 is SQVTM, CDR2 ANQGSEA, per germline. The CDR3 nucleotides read TGCAGCGTAGACCTTAGCGGTTGGGGTTCCAATGAGCAGTTCTTC. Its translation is CSVDLSGWGSNEQFF.

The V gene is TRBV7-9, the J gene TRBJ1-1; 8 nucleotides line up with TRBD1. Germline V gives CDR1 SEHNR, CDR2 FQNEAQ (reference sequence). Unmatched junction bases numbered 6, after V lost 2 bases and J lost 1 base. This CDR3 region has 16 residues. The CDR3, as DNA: TGTGCCAGCAGCTTACGTTCAGGGGGCTCGAACACTGAAGCTTTCTTT. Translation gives CASSLRSGGSNTEAFF.

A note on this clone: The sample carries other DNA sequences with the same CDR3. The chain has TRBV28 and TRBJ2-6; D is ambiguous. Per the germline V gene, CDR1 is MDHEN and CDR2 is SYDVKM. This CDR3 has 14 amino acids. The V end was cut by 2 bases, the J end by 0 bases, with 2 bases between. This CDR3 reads CASSLASGANVLTF. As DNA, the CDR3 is TGTGCCAGCAGTTTAGCCTCTGGGGCCAACGTCCTGACTTTC. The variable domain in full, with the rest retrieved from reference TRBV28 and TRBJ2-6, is DVKVTQSSRYLVKRTGEKVFLECVQDMDHENMFWYRQDPGLGLRLIYFSYDVKMKEKGDIPEGYSVSREKKERFSLILESASTNQTSMYLCASSLASGANVLTFGAGSRLTVL.

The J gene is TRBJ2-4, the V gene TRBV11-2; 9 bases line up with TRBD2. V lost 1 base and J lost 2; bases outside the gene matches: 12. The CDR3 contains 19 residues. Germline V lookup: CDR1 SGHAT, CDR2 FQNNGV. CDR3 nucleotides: TGTGCCAGCAGCTTAGCAACAGGCGGGAGGGCCGGGTCCAAAAACATTCAGTACTTC. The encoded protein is CASSLATGGRAGSKNIQYF.

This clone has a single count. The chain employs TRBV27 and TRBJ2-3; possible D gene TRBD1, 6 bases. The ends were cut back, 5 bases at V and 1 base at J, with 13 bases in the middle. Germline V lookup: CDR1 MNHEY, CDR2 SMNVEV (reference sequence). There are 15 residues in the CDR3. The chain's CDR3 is CASSPRAGGTDTQYF. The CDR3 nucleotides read TGTGCCAGCAGTCCTCGAGCAGGGGGCACAGATACGCAGTATTTT.

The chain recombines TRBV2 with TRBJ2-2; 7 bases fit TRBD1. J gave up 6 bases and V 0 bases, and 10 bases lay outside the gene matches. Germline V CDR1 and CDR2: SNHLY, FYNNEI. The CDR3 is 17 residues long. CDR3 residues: CASSEAGPQGHAGELFF. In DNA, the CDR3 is TGTGCCAGCAGTGAAGCAGGTCCACAGGGGCACGCCGGGGAGCTGTTTTTT.

CDR3 in amino acids: CASSRRGRPADTQYF. As DNA, the CDR3 is TGTGCCAGCAGTAGGAGGGGGAGGCCGGCAGATACGCAGTATTTT. The rearrangement uses TRBV6-5 and TRBJ2-3; D tentatively fits TRBD1 or TRBD2 (6 bases each). The CDR3 loop spans 15 amino acids. Looked up from germline, CDR1 is MNHEY and CDR2 is SVGAGI. Trimming pared 5 bases from V and 4 bases from J, leaving 16 bases between.

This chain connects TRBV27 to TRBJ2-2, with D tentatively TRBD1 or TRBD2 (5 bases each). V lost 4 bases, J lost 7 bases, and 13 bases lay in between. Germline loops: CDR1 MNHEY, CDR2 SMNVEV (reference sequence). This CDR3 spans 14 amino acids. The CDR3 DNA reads TGTGCCAGCAGTTACGGGACGAGGATCGGGGAGCTGTTTTTT. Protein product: CASSYGTRIGELFF.

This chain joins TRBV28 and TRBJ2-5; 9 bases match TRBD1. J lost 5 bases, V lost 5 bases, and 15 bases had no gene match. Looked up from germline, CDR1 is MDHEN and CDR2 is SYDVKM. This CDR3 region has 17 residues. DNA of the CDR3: TGTGCCAGCAGTCCCCCGGGACAGGGACCGGGGTGGGAGACCCAGTACTTC. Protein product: CASSPPGQGPGWETQYF.

CDR3 sequence: CASSLGPGYGYTF. The CDR3 DNA follows: TGTGCCAGCAGCTTAGGGCCAGGGTATGGCTACACCTTC. The chain employs TRBV11-2 and TRBJ1-2; possible D gene TRBD1, 5 bases. V gave up 1 base and J gave up 5 bases, with 8 bases separating them. The CDR3 has 13 amino acids. Germline-derived CDR1 and CDR2 are SGHAT and FQNNGV.

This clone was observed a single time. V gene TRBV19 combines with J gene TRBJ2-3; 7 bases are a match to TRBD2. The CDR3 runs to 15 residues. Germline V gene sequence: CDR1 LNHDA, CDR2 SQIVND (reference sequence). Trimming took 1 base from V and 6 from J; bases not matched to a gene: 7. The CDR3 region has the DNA TGTGCCAGTAGTATAGGTTCTAGCGGTTGGGATACGCAGTATTTT. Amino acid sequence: CASSIGSSGWDTQYF. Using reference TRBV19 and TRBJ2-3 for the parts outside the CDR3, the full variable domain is DGGITQSPKYLFRKEGQNVTLSCEQNLNHDAMYWYRQDPGQGLRLIYYSQIVNDFQKGDIAEGYSVSREKKESFPLTVTSAQKNPTAFYLCASSIGSSGWDTQYFGPGTRLTVL.

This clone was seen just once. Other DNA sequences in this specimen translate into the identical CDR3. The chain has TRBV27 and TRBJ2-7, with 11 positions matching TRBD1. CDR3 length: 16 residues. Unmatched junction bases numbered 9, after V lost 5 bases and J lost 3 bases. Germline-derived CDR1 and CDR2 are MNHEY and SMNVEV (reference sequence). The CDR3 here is CASSLGSGTGGYEQYF. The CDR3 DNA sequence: TGTGCCAGCAGTCTTGGGTCCGGGACAGGGGGCTACGAGCAGTACTTC.

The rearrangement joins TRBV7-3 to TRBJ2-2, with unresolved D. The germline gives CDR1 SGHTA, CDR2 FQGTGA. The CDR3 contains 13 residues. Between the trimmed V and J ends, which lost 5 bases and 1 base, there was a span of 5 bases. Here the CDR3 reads CASSQQNTGELFF. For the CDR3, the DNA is TGTGCCAGCAGCCAGCAGAACACCGGGGAGCTGTTTTTT. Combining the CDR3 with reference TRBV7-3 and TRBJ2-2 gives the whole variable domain GAGVSQTPSNKVTEKGKYVELRCDPISGHTALYWYRQSLGQGPEFLIYFQGTGAADDSGLPNDRFFAVRPEGSVSTLKIQRTERGDSAVYLCASSQQNTGELFFGEGSRLTVL.

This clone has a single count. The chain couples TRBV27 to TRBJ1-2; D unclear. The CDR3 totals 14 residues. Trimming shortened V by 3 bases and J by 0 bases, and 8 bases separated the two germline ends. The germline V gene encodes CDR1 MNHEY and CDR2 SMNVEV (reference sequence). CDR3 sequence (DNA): TGTGCCAGCAGTTTCGGCTCTGCTAACTATGGCTACACCTTC. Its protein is CASSFGSANYGYTF.

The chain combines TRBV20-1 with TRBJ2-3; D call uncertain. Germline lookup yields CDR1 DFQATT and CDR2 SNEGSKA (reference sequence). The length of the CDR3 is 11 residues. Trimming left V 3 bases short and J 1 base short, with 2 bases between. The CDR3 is CSARRTDTQYF. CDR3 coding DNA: TGCAGTGCTAGGCGCACAGATACGCAGTATTTT.

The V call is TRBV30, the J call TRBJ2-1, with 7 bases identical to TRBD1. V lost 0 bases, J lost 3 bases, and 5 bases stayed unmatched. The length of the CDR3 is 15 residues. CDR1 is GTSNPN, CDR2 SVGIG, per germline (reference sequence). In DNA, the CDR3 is TGTGCCTGGAGTGTACTAAGGGACAGCTACAATGAGCAGTTCTTC. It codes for CAWSVLRDSYNEQFF.

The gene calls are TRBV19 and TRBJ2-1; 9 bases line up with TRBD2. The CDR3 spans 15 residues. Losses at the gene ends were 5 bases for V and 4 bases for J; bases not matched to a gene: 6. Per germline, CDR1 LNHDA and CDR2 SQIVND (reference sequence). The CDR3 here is CASSSQREEYNEQFF. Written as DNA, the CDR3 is TGTGCCAGTAGTTCGCAGCGGGAGGAATACAATGAGCAGTTCTTC. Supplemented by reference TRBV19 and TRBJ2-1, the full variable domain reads DGGITQSPKYLFRKEGQNVTLSCEQNLNHDAMYWYRQDPGQGLRLIYYSQIVNDFQKGDIAEGYSVSREKKESFPLTVTSAQKNPTAFYLCASSSQREEYNEQFFGPGTRLTVL.

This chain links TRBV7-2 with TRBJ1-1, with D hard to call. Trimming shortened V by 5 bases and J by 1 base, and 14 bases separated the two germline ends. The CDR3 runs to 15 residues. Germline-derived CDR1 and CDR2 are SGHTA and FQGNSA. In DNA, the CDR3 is TGTGCCAGCAGCCTCAAAAGGCGGGAGAACACTGAAGCTTTCTTT. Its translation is CASSLKRRENTEAFF.

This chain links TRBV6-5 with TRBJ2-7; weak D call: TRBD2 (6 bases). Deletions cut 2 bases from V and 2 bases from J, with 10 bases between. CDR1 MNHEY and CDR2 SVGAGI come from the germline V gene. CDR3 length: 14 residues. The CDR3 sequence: CASSYGGLPYEQYF. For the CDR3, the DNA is TGTGCCAGCAGTTACGGGGGACTGCCCTACGAGCAGTACTTC.

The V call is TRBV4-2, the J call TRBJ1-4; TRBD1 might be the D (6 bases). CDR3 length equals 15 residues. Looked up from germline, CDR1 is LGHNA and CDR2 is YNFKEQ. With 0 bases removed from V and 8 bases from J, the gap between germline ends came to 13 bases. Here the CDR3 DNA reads TGTGCCAGCAGCCAAGATCGAGGACAGATCGAAAAACTGTTTTTT. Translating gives CASSQDRGQIEKLFF.

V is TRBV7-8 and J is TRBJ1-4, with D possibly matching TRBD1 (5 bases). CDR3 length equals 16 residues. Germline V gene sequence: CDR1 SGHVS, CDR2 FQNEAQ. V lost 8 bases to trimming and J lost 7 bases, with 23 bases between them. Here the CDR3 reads CASLRGREPRGEKLFF. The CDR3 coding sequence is TGTGCCAGCCTGAGGGGCAGGGAACCACGGGGTGAAAAACTGTTTTTT.

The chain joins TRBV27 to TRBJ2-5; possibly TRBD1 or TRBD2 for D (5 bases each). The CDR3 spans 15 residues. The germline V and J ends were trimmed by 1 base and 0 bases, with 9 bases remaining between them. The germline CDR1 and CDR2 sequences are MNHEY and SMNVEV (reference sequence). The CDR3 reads CASSLYGGDQETQYF. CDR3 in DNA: TGTGCCAGCAGTTTATATGGGGGAGACCAAGAGACCCAGTACTTC.

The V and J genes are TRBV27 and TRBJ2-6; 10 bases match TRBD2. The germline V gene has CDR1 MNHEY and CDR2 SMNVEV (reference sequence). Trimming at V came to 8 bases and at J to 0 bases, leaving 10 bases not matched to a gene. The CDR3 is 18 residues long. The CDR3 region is CASGLTGLAVSGANVLTF. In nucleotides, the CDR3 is TGTGCCAGCGGTCTGACAGGACTAGCGGTCTCTGGGGCCAACGTCCTGACTTTC.

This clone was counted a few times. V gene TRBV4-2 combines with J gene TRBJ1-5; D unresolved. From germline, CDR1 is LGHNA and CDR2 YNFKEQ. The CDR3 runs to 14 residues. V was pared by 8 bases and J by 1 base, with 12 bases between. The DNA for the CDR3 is TGTGCCAGCGGGGTGTTAGGGAGCAATCAGCCCCAGCATTTT. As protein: CASGVLGSNQPQHF.

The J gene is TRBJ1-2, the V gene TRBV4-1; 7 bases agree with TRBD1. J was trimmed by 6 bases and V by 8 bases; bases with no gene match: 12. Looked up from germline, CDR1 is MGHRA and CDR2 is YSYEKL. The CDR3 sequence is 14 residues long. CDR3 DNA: TGCGCCAGCGGATCCCACAGGGGAGTTGATGGCTACACCTTC. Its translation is CASGSHRGVDGYTF.

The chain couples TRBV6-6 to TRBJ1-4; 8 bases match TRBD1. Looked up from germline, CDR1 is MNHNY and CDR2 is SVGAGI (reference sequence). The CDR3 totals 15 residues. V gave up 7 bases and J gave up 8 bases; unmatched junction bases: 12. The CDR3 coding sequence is TGTGCCAGCAACGACCAGGGGGCGGTTTGGGAAAAACTGTTTTTT. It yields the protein CASNDQGAVWEKLFF.